These 2 T cell receptor beta chains share one sample of origin, sequenced in a study of cytotoxic CD8 clonotypes in ibrutinib-treated CLL. This table comes from immunoSEQ multiplex PCR, and its TCRdb copy is limited to in-frame clones, with some not included. The sample carries over 95,000 clones, 50% to 65% recorded once. The material was PBMCs, obtained after 24 months of ibrutinib treatment. The receptors derive from a human donor with chronic lymphocytic leukemia.

The rearrangement uses TRBV9 and TRBJ1-1; D remains ambiguous. V lost 4 bases, J lost 7 bases, and 8 bases lay in between. Germline assignment: CDR1 SGDLS and CDR2 YYNGEE. The CDR3 spans 11 residues. CDR3 region: CASSPPGEAFF. In DNA form, the CDR3 reads TGTGCCAGCAGCCCCCCAGGTGAAGCTTTCTTT.

This clone turned up a few times. The J gene is TRBJ2-2, the V gene TRBV2; possible D gene TRBD1, 6 bases. The CDR3 sequence is 15 residues long. From germline, CDR1 is SNHLY and CDR2 FYNNEI. V was clipped by 7 bases and J by 0 bases, with 12 bases between them. CDR3 coding DNA: TGTGCCAGCAAGTGGACAGAGCCGAACACCGGGGAGCTGTTTTTT. Amino acids: CASKWTEPNTGELFF. The full variable domain, with the rest looked up from reference TRBV2 and TRBJ2-2, is EPEVTQTPSHQVTQMGQEVILRCVPISNHLYFYWYRQILGQKVEFLVSFYNNEISEKSEIFDDQFSVERPDGSNFTLKIRSTKLEDSAMYFCASKWTEPNTGELFFGEGSRLTVL.